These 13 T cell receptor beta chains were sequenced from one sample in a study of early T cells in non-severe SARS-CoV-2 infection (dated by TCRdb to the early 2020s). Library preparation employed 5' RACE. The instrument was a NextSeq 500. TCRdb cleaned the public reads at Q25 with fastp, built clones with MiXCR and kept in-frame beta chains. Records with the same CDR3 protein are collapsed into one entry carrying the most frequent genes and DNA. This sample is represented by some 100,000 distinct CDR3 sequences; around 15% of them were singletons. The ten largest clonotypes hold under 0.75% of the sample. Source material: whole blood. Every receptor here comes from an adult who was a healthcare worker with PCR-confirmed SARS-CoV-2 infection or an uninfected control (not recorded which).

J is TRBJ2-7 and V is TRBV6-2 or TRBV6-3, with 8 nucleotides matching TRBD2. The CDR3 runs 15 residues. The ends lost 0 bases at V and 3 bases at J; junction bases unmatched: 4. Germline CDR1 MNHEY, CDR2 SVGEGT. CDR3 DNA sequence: TGTGCCAGCAGTTACTCGGGCGGGGGGTTCTACGAGCAGTACGTC. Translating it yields CASSYSGGGFYEQYV.

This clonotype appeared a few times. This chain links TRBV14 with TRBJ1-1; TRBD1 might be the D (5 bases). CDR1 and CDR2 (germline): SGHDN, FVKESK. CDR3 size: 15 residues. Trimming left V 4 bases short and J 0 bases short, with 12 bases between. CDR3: CASSRGVSMNTEAFF. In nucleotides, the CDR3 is TGTGCCAGCAGCCGAGGGGTTTCGATGAACACTGAAGCTTTCTTT. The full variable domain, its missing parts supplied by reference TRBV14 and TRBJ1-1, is EAGVTQFPSHSVIEKGQTVTLRCDPISGHDNLYWYRRVMGKEIKFLLHFVKESKQDESGMPNNRFLAERTGGTYSTLKVQPAELEDSGVYFCASSRGVSMNTEAFFGQGTRLTVV.

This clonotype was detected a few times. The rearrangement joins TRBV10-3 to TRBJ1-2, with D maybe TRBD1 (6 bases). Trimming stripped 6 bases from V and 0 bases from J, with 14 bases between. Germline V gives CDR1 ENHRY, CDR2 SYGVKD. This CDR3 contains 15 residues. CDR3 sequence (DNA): TGTGCCATCAGCGGCGGGGAGGGGGCTAACTATGGCTACACCTTC. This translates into CAISGGEGANYGYTF.

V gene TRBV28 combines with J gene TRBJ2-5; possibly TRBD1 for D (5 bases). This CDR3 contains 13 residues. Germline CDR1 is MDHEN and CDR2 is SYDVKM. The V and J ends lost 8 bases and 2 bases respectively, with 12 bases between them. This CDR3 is CASAKSGQETQYF. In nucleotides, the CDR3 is TGTGCCAGCGCTAAGTCAGGGCAAGAGACCCAGTACTTC.

The CDR3 DNA follows: TGTGCCAGCAGTTACTCTCGCGGGTTAAGAGAAGACATTCAGTACTTC. Its translation: CASSYSRGLREDIQYF. The chain is built from TRBV6-5 and TRBJ2-4, with a tentative D call TRBD2 (5 bases). This CDR3 contains 16 residues. With 0 bases removed from V and 8 bases from J, the gap between germline ends came to 17 bases. Germline CDR1 is MNHEY and CDR2 is SVGAGI.

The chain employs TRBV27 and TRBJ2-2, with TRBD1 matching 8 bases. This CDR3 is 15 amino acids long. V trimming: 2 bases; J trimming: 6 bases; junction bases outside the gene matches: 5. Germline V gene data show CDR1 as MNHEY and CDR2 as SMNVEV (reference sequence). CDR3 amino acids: CASSLKAQGAGELFF. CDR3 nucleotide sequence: TGTGCCAGCAGTTTAAAAGCACAGGGGGCCGGGGAGCTGTTTTTT.

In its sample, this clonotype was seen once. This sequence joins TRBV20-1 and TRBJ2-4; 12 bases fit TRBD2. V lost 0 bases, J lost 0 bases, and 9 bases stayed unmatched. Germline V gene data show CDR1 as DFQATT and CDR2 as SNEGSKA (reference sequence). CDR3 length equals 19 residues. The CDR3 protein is CSARDRTSGDTLAKNIQYF. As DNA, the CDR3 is TGCAGTGCTAGAGATCGGACTAGCGGGGACACCTTAGCCAAAAACATTCAGTACTTC.

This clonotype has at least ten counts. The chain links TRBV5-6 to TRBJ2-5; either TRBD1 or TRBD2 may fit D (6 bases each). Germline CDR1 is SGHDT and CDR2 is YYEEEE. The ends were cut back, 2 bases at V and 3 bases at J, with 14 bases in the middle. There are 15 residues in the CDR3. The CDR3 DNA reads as TGTGCCAGCAGCTTCGGGGGACAAATGGAAGAGACCCAGTACTTC. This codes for CASSFGGQMEETQYF.

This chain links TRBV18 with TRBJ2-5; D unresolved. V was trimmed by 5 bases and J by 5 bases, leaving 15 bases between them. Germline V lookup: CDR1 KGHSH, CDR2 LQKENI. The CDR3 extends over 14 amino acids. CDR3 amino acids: CASSDTPPDETQYF. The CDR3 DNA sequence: TGTGCCAGCTCAGATACACCGCCGGACGAGACCCAGTACTTC.

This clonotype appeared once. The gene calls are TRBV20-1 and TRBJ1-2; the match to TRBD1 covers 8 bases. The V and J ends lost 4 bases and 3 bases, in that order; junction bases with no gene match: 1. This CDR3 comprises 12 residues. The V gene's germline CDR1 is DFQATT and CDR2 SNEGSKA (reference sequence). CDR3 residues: CSATGGDYGYTF. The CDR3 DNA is TGCAGTGCTACAGGGGGCGACTATGGCTACACCTTC.

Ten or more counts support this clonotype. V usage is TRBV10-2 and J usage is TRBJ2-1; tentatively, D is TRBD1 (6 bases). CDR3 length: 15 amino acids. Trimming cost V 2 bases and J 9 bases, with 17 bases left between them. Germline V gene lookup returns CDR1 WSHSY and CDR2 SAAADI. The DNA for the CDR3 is TGCGCCAGCAGTGAGGGGTATGGCAGGGGTGGTGAGCAGTTCTTC. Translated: CASSEGYGRGGEQFF.

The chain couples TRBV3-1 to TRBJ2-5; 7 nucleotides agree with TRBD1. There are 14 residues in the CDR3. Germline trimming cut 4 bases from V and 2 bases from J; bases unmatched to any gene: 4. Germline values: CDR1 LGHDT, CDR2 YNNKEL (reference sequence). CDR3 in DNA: TGTGCCAGCAGCCGGGACAGTACACAAGAGACCCAGTACTTC. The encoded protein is CASSRDSTQETQYF.

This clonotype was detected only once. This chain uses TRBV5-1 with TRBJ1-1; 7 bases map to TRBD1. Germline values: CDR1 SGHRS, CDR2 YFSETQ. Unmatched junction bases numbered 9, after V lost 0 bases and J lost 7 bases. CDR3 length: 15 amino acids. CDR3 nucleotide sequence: TGCGCCAGCAGCTTGGGGGACAGCGACCGCCTTGAAGCTTTCTTT. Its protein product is CASSLGDSDRLEAFF.